These T cell receptor beta chains were read from a single sample in a study of blood T cell repertoires in COVID-19. Clones were read by immunoSEQ multiplex PCR, and TCRdb kept only the in-frame ones, dropping some. Here the sample spans 88,000 or so clones, about four fifths being singletons. Sequencing was performed on peripheral blood. These receptors were obtained from an elderly man with acute or convalescent COVID-19. The CDR3 runs from the conserved cysteine through the conserved F or W. D genes are given only for firm matches. Not all rows give a size; the values are once, few, many and, for expanded clones, a class.

CDR3aa,CDR3nt,v_gene,abundance,d_gene,j_gene
CASSQGDRYQPQHF,TGTGCCAGCAGCCAAGGGGACAGATATCAGCCCCAGCATTTT,TRBV3-1/TRBV3-2,.,TRBD1,TRBJ1-5
CASSSAGGGETQYF,TGCGCCAGCAGCTCCGCGGGGGGCGGTGAGACCCAGTACTTC,TRBV5-1,.,TRBD2,TRBJ2-5
CASSYRLGNPNNEQFF,TGTGCCAGCAGTTACCGACTAGGTAATCCTAACAATGAGCAGTTCTTC,TRBV6-6,.,.,TRBJ2-1
CASSSRESEQFF,TGCGCCAGCAGCTCTCGGGAGAGTGAGCAGTTCTTC,TRBV5-1,once,.,TRBJ2-1
CASSDRGNEQFF,TGTGCCAGCAGTGACAGGGGAAATGAGCAGTTCTTC,TRBV2,.,.,TRBJ2-1
CASSPLSAVLNYGYTF,TGTGCCAGCAGCCCACTCTCCGCGGTTTTAAACTATGGCTACACCTTC,TRBV3-1/TRBV3-2,.,.,TRBJ1-2
CASSFSARTPEQYF,TGCGCCAGCAGCTTTTCAGCTCGGACACCCGAGCAGTACTTC,TRBV5-1,.,.,TRBJ2-7
CASSSMWGAGNQPQHF,TGTGCCAGCAGCTCGATGTGGGGCGCAGGCAATCAGCCCCAGCATTTT,TRBV7-8,few,.,TRBJ1-5
CASSYKGDRGTEAFF,TGTGCCAGCAGTTACAAAGGAGACAGGGGCACTGAAGCTTTCTTT,TRBV6-7,.,TRBD1,TRBJ1-1
CASSRAGTGNEKLFF,TGTGCCAGCAGCAGAGCCGGGACAGGAAATGAAAAACTGTTTTTT,TRBV6-2/TRBV6-3,.,TRBD1,TRBJ1-4
CASSFGGRTDTQYF,TGTGCCAGCAGCTTCGGGGGACGCACAGATACGCAGTATTTT,TRBV11-1,few,.,TRBJ2-3
CASSHRGQETQYF,TGTGCCAGCTCACACAGGGGGCAAGAGACCCAGTACTTC,TRBV18,.,TRBD1,TRBJ2-5